This passage covers 6 T cell receptor beta chains from one sample sequenced in a study of identical twins. TCRdb re-called the 5' RACE reads with MiXCR, one entry per CDR3 protein. Of 250,000 to 300,000 distinct CDR3 sequences listed, roughly 8% are singletons. The same specimen was also included in a second study, on yellow fever vaccine responses in identical twins.

The specimen was CD8+ T cells sorted from blood. These receptors originate from a woman in her late teens or twenties in good health.

This clonotype was seen more than once but under ten times. The chain employs TRBV6-6 and TRBJ2-7; D is unresolved. V lost 6 bases and J lost 2, with 8 bases in between. This CDR3 region has 12 residues. Germline CDR1 and CDR2: MNHNY and SVGAGI (reference sequence). In DNA, the CDR3 is TGTGCCAGCAGGTCTACAGCCTACGAGCAGTACTTC. It translates to CASRSTAYEQYF.

V and J are TRBV4-1 and TRBJ1-5; a possible D gene is TRBD1 (5 bases). The length of the CDR3 is 17 residues. V lost 0 bases, J lost 4 bases, and 16 bases lay in between. Germline-derived CDR1 and CDR2 are MGHRA and YSYEKL. The CDR3 region is CASSQDQGLVGNQPQHF. The CDR3 bases are TGCGCCAGCAGCCAAGATCAGGGTCTCGTGGGGAATCAGCCCCAGCATTTT.

This clonotype was seen ten or more times. The V call is TRBV5-1, the J call TRBJ2-1, with 10 bases aligning to TRBD2. There are 17 residues in the CDR3. Germline assignment: CDR1 SGHRS and CDR2 YFSETQ. The junction had 10 bases not matched to a gene; V was cut back by 3 bases and J by 4 bases. The CDR3 reads CASSSPPGLAVYNEQFF. The CDR3 DNA is TGCGCCAGCAGCTCTCCGCCCGGACTAGCGGTTTACAATGAGCAGTTCTTC.

In its sample, this clonotype was seen many times. The J gene is TRBJ2-3, the V gene TRBV10-3; 8 bases match TRBD2. Germline CDR1 ENHRY, CDR2 SYGVKD. The CDR3 has 14 residues. The V and J ends lost 8 bases and 5 bases, in that order; junction bases with no gene match: 9. In DNA form, the CDR3 reads TGTGCCATCGGTCCGGGGCGGGAGGAAGATACGCAGTATTTT. Translation gives CAIGPGREEDTQYF.

This sequence joins TRBV5-6 and TRBJ2-2; maybe TRBD2 (6 bases). The CDR3 is 14 amino acids. Trimming removed 7 bases from V and 14 bases from J, with 24 bases in between. CDR1 is SGHDT and CDR2 is YYEEEE in the germline V gene. CDR3 protein: CASRSGLLCGALFF. The CDR3 DNA reads as TGTGCCAGCCGCTCAGGTCTCCTCTGCGGGGCACTGTTTTTT.

This clonotype was counted many times. The chain has TRBV4-1 and TRBJ2-7; no reliable D call. The CDR3 totals 15 residues. V lost 0 bases and J lost 3, with 12 bases in between. Germline CDR1 is MGHRA and CDR2 is YSYEKL. The CDR3 region is CASSQDRAGYYEQYF. DNA for the CDR3: TGCGCCAGCAGCCAAGATAGGGCAGGCTACTACGAGCAGTACTTC.